The clone carrying this T cell receptor (beta chain) was found many times. Its specificity is unknown. This sample is part of a study of CD8 T cells in ankylosing spondylitis. TCRdb itself ran the 5' RACE reads through MiXCR, one entry per CDR3 protein. The sample includes 500,000 or so distinct CDR3 sequences, about 5.7% seen only once; the top ten take approximately 3.5%. Study results and caveats: About eight highly homologous variants made up a TCR beta motif that seemed to typify ankylosing spondylitis blood.

Trimming cost V 1 base and J 7 bases, with 9 bases left between them. From germline, CDR1 is KGHDR and CDR2 SFDVKD. The CDR3 extends over 13 amino acids. Sequenced material: blood, either unsorted or a sorted T cell fraction (not recorded which). The receptor was isolated from a male donor with ankylosing spondylitis. J is TRBJ1-1 and V is TRBV24-1; D is unclear. CDR3 coding DNA: TGTGCCACCAGTGATTTTAAGGAATTTGAAGCTTTCTTT. Encoded protein: CATSDFKEFEAFF.